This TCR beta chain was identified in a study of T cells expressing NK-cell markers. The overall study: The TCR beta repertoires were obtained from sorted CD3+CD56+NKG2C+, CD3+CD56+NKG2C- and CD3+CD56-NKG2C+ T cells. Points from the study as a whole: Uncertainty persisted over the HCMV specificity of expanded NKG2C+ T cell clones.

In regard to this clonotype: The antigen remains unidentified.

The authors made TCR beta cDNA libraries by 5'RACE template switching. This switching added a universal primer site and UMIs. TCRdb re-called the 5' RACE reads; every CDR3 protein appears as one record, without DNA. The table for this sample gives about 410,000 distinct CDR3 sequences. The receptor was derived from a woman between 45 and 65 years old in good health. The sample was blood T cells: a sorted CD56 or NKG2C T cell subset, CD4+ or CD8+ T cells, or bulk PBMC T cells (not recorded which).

CDR3 protein: CASSRLGQGLDTQYF. The chain employs TRBV12-3 or TRBV12-4 and TRBJ2-3; TCRdb picks TRBD1, but there is no DNA to check that call. The CDR3 runs 15 residues.